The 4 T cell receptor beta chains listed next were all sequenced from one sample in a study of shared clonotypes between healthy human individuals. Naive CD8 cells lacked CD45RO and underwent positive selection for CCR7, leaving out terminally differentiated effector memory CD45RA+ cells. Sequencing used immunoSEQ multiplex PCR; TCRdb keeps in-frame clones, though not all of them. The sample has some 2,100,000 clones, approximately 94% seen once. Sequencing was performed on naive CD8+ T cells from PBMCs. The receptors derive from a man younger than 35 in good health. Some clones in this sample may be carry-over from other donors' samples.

The CDR3 spells CSVDKGLHEQFF. The CDR3 region has the DNA TGCAGCGTGGATAAAGGCTTACATGAGCAGTTCTTC. This rearrangement joins TRBV29-1 to TRBJ2-1; D not resolved. V was pared by 6 bases and J by 8 bases, with 14 bases between. This CDR3 has 12 amino acids. From germline, CDR1 is SQVTM and CDR2 ANQGSEA.

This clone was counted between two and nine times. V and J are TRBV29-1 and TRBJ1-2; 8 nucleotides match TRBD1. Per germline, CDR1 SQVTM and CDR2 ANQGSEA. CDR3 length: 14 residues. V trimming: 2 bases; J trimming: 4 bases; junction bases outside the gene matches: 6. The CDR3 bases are TGCAGCGTTGAAAGGCAGGGGGCTGGCTATGGCTACACCTTC. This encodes CSVERQGAGYGYTF.

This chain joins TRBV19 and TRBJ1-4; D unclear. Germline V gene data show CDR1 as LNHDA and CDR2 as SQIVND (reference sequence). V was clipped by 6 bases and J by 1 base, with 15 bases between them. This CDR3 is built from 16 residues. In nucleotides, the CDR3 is TGTGCCAGTAGCATGTGGAGGGAGGGAACTAATGAAAAACTGTTTTTT. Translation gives CASSMWREGTNEKLFF.

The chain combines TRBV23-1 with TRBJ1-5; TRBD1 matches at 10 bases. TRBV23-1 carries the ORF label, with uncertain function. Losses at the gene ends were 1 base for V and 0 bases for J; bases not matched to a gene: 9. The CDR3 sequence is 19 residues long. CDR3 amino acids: CASSQLGTGANLSNQPQHF. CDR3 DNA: TGCGCCAGCAGTCAATTAGGGACAGGGGCTAACCTTAGCAATCAGCCCCAGCATTTT.